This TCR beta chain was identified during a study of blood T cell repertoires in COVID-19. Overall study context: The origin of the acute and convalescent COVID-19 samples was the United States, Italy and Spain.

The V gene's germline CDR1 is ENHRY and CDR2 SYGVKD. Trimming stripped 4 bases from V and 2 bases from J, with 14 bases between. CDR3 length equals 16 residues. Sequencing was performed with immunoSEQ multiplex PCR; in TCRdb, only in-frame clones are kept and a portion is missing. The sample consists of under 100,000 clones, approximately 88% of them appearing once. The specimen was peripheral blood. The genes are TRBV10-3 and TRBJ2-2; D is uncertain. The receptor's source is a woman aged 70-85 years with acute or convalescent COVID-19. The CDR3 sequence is CAISALGGGNTGELFF. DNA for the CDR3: TGTGCCATCAGTGCCCTTGGTGGCGGCAACACCGGGGAGCTGTTTTTT.